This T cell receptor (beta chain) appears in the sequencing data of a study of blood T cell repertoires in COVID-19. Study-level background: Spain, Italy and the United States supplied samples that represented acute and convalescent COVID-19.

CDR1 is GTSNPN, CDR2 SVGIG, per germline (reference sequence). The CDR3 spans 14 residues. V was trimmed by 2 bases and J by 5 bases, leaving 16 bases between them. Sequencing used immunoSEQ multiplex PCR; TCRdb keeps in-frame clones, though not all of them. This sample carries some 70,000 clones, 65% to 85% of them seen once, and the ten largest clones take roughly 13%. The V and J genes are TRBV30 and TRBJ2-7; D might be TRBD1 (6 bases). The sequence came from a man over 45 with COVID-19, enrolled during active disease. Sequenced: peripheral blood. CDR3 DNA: TGTGCCTGGAGTTTCAGGGGATTTGGGGACGAGCAGTACTTC. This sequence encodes CAWSFRGFGDEQYF.